This T cell receptor beta chain was sequenced for a study of control samples from healthy donors and cancer patients (TCRdb year 2020). Between the V and J ends, shortened by 6 bases and 2 bases respectively, the junction contains 14 bases. CDR1 and CDR2 are read off the germline V gene (reference sequence) as LGHDT and YNNKEL. The CDR3, from cysteine to phenylalanine, totals 14 residues. Here the CDR3 DNA is all that survives: 42 bases in frame from base 1. The library was produced with the immunoSEQ multiplex PCR assay. This is the immuneACCESS table as TCRdb keeps it, with only in-frame sequences that have V and J called. A part of the clones is gone; compared with another copy, unresolved V genes explain less than half, and the rest is unexplained. The sample has tens of thousands of clones on record, over 80% of them singletons. Of the sample, 47% is held by the ten largest clones. This clone turned up a few times. Its antigen has not been determined. The record has no base qualities; no much larger clone is one base away.

Sequences were obtained from blood. The sequence was obtained from a man between 60 and 75 years old in good health. Recombination linked TRBV3-1 (or the pseudogene TRBV3-2) to TRBJ2-7; a tentative D call is TRBD1 (6 bases match). The sequenced DNA is TGTGCCAGCAGGTCTACAGGGAACCCCTACGAGCAGTACTTC. The encoded protein is CASRSTGNPYEQYF.